This T cell receptor beta chain was sequenced during a study of long-term antiretroviral therapy in people with HIV. As regards this clone: What it recognizes is unknown.

Points from the study as a whole: When set beside controls, HIV repertoires had CDR3 length ranges that were narrower.

It was version v3.0 of the immunoSEQ assay that was run at survey level. The repertoire was sequenced with immunoSEQ multiplex PCR; TCRdb's copy has only in-frame clones and lacks some. The sample yields about 42,000 clones, approximately 86% seen once. Specimens carried roughly 0.95-10 million cryopreserved PBMC before DNA extraction. The V and J ends lost 0 bases and 10 bases respectively, with 17 bases between them. The CDR3 length is 14 residues. CDR1 and CDR2 (germline): GTSNPN, SVGIG (reference sequence). The source of this sequence is a woman aged 45-65 years with HIV. The chain uses TRBV30 and TRBJ2-3; D gene uncertain. The specimen comprised unsorted PBMCs, sampled 0.1 years before starting antiretroviral therapy. CDR3 residues: CAWSVQSRSNAQYF. CDR3 bases: TGTGCCTGGAGTGTACAGTCCCGGTCGAATGCGCAGTATTTT.